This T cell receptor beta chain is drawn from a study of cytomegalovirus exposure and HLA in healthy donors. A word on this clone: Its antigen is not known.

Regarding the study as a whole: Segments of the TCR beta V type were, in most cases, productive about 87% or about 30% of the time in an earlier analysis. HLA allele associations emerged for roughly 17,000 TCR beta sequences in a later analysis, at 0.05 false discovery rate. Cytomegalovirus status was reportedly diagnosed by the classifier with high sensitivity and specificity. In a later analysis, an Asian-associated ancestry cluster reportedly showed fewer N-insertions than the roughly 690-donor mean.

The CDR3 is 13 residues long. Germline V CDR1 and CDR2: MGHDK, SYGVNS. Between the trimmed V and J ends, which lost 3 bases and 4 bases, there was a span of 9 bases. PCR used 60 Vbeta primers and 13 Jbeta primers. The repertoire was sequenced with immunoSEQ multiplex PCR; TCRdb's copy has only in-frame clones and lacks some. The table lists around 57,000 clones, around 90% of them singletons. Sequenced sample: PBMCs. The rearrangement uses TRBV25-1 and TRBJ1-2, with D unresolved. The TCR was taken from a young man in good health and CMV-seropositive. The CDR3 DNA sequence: TGTGCCAGCAGTGAGGGAGGACGCTATGGCTACACCTTC. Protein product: CASSEGGRYGYTF.